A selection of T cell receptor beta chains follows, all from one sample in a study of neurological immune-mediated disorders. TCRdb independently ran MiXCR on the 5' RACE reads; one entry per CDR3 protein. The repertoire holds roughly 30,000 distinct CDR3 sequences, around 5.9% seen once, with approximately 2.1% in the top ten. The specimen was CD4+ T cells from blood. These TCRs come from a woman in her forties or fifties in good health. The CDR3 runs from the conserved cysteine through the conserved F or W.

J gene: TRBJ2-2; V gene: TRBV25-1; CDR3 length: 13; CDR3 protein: CASSGRGPGELFF
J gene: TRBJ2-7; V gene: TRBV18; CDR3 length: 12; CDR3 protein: CASSQPGYEQYF
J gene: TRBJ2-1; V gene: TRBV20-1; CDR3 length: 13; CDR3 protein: CSAIGDQNNEQFF
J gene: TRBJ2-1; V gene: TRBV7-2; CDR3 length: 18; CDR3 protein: CASSLVAQWASGSHEQFF
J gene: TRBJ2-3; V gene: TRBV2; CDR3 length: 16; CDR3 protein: CASKLAGTSSTDTQYF
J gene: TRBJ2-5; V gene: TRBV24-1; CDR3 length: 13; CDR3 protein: CATPDTPLGTQYF
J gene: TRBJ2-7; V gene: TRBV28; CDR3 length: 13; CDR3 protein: CASSERGSYEQYF
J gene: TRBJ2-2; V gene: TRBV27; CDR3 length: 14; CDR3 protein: CASSFFGNTGELFF
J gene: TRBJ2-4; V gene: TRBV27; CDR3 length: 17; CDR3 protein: CASSSTRLAGAKNIQYF
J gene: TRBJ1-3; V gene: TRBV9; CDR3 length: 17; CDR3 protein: CASSVAGQGRTGNTIYF
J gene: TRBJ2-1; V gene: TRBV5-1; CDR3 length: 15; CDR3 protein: CASSPAGTGSDEQFF
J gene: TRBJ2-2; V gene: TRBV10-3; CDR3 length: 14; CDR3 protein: CAITQTPNTGELFF
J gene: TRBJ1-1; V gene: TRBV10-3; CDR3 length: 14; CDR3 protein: CAISEGQGNTEAFF
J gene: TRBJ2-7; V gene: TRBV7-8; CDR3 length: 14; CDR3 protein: CASSLMTGPHEQYF
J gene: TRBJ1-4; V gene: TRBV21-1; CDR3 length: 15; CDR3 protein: CASHGSTERAEKLFF
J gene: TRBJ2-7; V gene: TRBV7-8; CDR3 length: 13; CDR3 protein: CASGYRALGPQYF
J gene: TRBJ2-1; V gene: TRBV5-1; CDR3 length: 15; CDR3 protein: CASTPSALSYNEQFF
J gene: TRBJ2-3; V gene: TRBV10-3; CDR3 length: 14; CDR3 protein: CAISDATGSDTQYF